This passage covers 24 T cell receptor beta chains from one sample sequenced in a study of T cell repertoires in cytomegalovirus infection. TCRdb independently ran MiXCR on the reads; one entry per CDR3 protein. The table records approximately 500,000 distinct CDR3 sequences, about a quarter of them present only once. What was sequenced was PBMCs. These TCRs come from a human donor in good health (CMV status not recorded). Some clones in this sample may be carry-over from other donors' samples.

This chain joins TRBV9 and TRBJ2-7, with 11 bases fitting TRBD1. CDR1 and CDR2 from the germline V gene are SGDLS and YYNGEE. CDR3 length: 13 amino acids. After removal of 2 bases from V and 7 bases from J, the junction contained 2 bases not matched to a gene. The CDR3 here is CASSVGTGGEQYF. CDR3 coding DNA: TGTGCCAGCAGCGTTGGGACAGGGGGGGAGCAGTACTTC.

This clonotype showed up many times. This chain connects TRBV7-2 to TRBJ2-1, with 9 bases identical to TRBD2. This CDR3 spans 15 amino acids. V gave up 1 base and J gave up 4 bases; unmatched junction bases: 2. Germline CDR1 SGHTA, CDR2 FQGNSA. The CDR3 nucleotides read TGTGCCAGCAGCTTAGTGACTAGCGGATACAATGAGCAGTTCTTC. It encodes CASSLVTSGYNEQFF.

The chain couples TRBV29-1 to TRBJ1-3; tentative D call: TRBD1 (6 bases). CDR3 size: 15 residues. Germline values: CDR1 SQVTM, CDR2 ANQGSEA. V lost 4 bases, J lost 0 bases, and 13 bases lay in between. This CDR3 is CSVAGGGGSGNTIYF. For the CDR3, the DNA is TGCAGCGTTGCCGGAGGGGGGGGCTCTGGAAACACCATATATTTT.

The CDR3 coding sequence is TGTGCCAGCAGTTACGGACTAGGTCCCCTCCATGAGCAGTTCTTC. Translation gives CASSYGLGPLHEQFF. V and J are TRBV6-2 or TRBV6-3 and TRBJ2-1; TRBD2 aligns across 7 bases. Trimming cost V 2 bases and J 8 bases; bases outside gene matches: 9. This CDR3 is built from 15 residues. Germline CDR1 is MNHEY and CDR2 is SVGEGT.

This clonotype occurred many times. Here the CDR3 DNA reads TGTGCCAGCAGCTTATACGCCCCCAGCTCCTACAATGAGCAGTTCTTC. Translating gives CASSLYAPSSYNEQFF. This sequence joins TRBV7-8 and TRBJ2-1; D unresolved. The CDR3 totals 16 residues. V was trimmed by 2 bases and J by 0 bases, leaving 11 bases between them. Germline CDR1 reads SGHVS; CDR2 reads FQNEAQ.

This clonotype was seen at least ten times. V is TRBV10-3 and J is TRBJ2-2, with unresolved D. The V gene lost 8 bases and the J gene lost 9 bases, with 13 bases spanning the gap. From germline, CDR1 is ENHRY and CDR2 SYGVKD. The CDR3 is 12 residues long. In nucleotides, the CDR3 is TGTGCCATCGGTGGGTTGGCAAGGGAGCTGTTTTTT. Its translation is CAIGGLARELFF.

This clonotype was recorded a few times. The chain links TRBV10-2 to TRBJ2-5; no reliable D call. Trimming removed 2 bases from V and 0 bases from J, with 7 bases in between. Germline V gives CDR1 WSHSY, CDR2 SAAADI. The CDR3 is 14 amino acids. The CDR3 reads CASSEGLNQETQYF. Written as DNA, the CDR3 is TGCGCCAGCAGTGAGGGTCTTAACCAAGAGACCCAGTACTTC.

The V and J genes are TRBV7-2 and TRBJ1-6; TRBD1 agrees at 11 bases. Germline V CDR1 and CDR2: SGHTA, FQGNSA. V trimming: 1 base; J trimming: 10 bases; junction bases outside the gene matches: 6. The CDR3 totals 16 residues. CDR3 DNA: TGTGCCAGCAGCTTAGTAGGGACAGGGGGTGGCTCACCCCTCCACTTT. It translates to CASSLVGTGGGSPLHF.

V is TRBV5-6 and J is TRBJ2-1, with TRBD1 as a possible D gene (5 bases). Germline V gene lookup returns CDR1 SGHDT and CDR2 YYEEEE. The CDR3 spans 15 residues. Between the trimmed V and J ends, which lost 4 bases and 9 bases, there was a span of 20 bases. The CDR3 reads CASSPWTIDTGEQFF. Written as DNA, the CDR3 is TGTGCCAGCAGCCCGTGGACAATTGATACTGGTGAGCAGTTCTTC.

This clonotype has only a few counts. The rearrangement links TRBV7-9 to TRBJ1-1; TRBD1 is a possible D gene (5 bases). CDR1 is SEHNR and CDR2 is FQNEAQ in the germline V gene (reference sequence). The CDR3 length is 16 residues. V lost 4 bases and J lost 4, with 19 bases in between. The CDR3 DNA reads TGTGCCAGCAGCTCCTCAGTTAGGGACTCGGGCACTGAAGCTTTCTTT. Translated, it gives CASSSSVRDSGTEAFF.

This sequence joins TRBV7-6 and TRBJ2-3; weak D call: TRBD2 (6 bases). CDR3 length: 14 residues. Trimming took 7 bases from V and 4 from J, leaving 15 bases between them. Germline V gene lookup returns CDR1 SGHVS and CDR2 FNYEAQ. In DNA form, the CDR3 reads TGTGCCAGCACCATTGGAGGGATCTCAGATACGCAGTATTTT. It encodes CASTIGGISDTQYF.

Many counts were recorded for this clonotype. CDR3 sequence (DNA): TGTGCCAGCAGCACCCACAGGGGGTTGAACACTGAAGCTTTCTTT. Residues: CASSTHRGLNTEAFF. This chain links TRBV11-3 with TRBJ1-1; 8 bases map to TRBD1. The CDR3 loop spans 15 amino acids. V lost 5 bases to trimming and J lost 0 bases; unmatched junction nucleotides: 5. Germline CDR1 and CDR2: SGHNT and YENEEA.

The chain links TRBV19 to TRBJ1-1; possibly TRBD1 for D (6 bases). V lost 5 bases, J lost 11 bases, and 15 bases lay in between. The CDR3 contains 12 residues. The germline gives CDR1 LNHDA, CDR2 SQIVND (reference sequence). In nucleotides, the CDR3 is TGTGCCAGTAGTGTCAAACAGGGTTTGGCTTTCTTT. Encoded protein: CASSVKQGLAFF. The variable domain in full, with the rest retrieved from reference TRBV19 and TRBJ1-1, is DGGITQSPKYLFRKEGQNVTLSCEQNLNHDAMYWYRQDPGQGLRLIYYSQIVNDFQKGDIAEGYSVSREKKESFPLTVTSAQKNPTAFYLCASSVKQGLAFFGQGTRLTVV.

V usage is TRBV7-9 and J usage is TRBJ2-7; 7 nucleotides match TRBD2. Germline V CDR1 and CDR2: SEHNR, FQNEAQ (reference sequence). J gave up 2 bases and V 11 bases, and 24 bases lay outside the gene matches. This CDR3 region has 18 residues. CDR3 residues: CASARLADLVTGAYEQYF. CDR3 nucleotides: TGTGCCTCCGCCCGACTAGCTGATCTAGTTACGGGGGCCTACGAGCAGTACTTC.

The chain couples TRBV12-3 or TRBV12-4 to TRBJ2-1, with a tentative D call TRBD2 (6 bases). This CDR3 is built from 15 residues. V was pared by 6 bases and J by 5 bases, with 17 bases between. CDR3 nucleotides: TGTGCCAGCAGCCCTATCCGGGACTTGAACAATGAGCAGTTCTTC. Amino acids: CASSPIRDLNNEQFF.

The CDR3 is CASRPGAVLGPQHF. As DNA, the CDR3 is TGTGCCAGCAGGCCGGGGGCCGTCCTAGGGCCCCAGCATTTT. The chain combines TRBV6-1 with TRBJ1-5; D perhaps matches TRBD1 (6 bases). Germline CDR1 and CDR2: MNHNS and SASEGT. Trimming took off 6 bases at V and 9 bases at J, with 18 bases between the two ends. CDR3 size: 14 residues.

The rearrangement links TRBV7-4 to TRBJ1-6, with unresolved D. In germline, CDR1 is SGHVT, CDR2 SQSDAQ. V lost 3 bases and J 7 bases, leaving 10 bases between the germline ends. The CDR3 contains 14 residues. The CDR3 is CASSFQALNSPLHF. The DNA of the CDR3 is TGTGCCAGCAGCTTTCAGGCCCTCAATTCACCCCTCCACTTT.

The rearrangement links TRBV5-6 to TRBJ2-3, with no clear D. The germline V gene has CDR1 SGHDT and CDR2 YYEEEE. V was shortened by 2 bases and J by 4 bases, with 11 bases between the two germline ends. CDR3 length: 14 residues. DNA for the CDR3: TGTGCCAGCAGCTTCCAAGCGTTGGCAGATACGCAGTATTTT. It specifies CASSFQALADTQYF.

This sequence joins TRBV15 and TRBJ1-2; no firm D call. The CDR3 sequence is 12 residues long. V was clipped by 0 bases and J by 7 bases, with 6 bases between them. Germline CDR1 reads LNHNV; CDR2 reads YYDKDF (reference sequence). CDR3 protein: CATSRDRLGYTF. DNA for the CDR3: TGTGCCACCAGCAGAGACAGGCTTGGCTACACCTTC.

This clonotype occurred a few times. The gene calls are TRBV12-3 or TRBV12-4 and TRBJ2-1; D is unclear. Deletions cut 6 bases from V and 2 bases from J, with 14 bases between. This CDR3 spans 15 amino acids. The DNA for the CDR3 is TGTGCCAGCAGGTTCCGGGTGGGGACCTACAATGAGCAGTTCTTC. This translates into CASRFRVGTYNEQFF.

This chain joins TRBV9 and TRBJ2-4; D unclear. Deletions cut 1 base from V and 9 bases from J, with 23 bases between. CDR1 is SGDLS and CDR2 is YYNGEE in the germline V gene. This CDR3 has 17 residues. The CDR3 loop is CASSVSVGRTAGGIQYF. The CDR3 coding sequence is TGTGCCAGCAGCGTAAGCGTAGGCAGGACGGCCGGCGGCATTCAGTACTTC.

This clonotype occurred a few times. This chain links TRBV19 with TRBJ1-3; 7 bases are a match to TRBD1. The CDR3 spans 15 residues. The V and J ends lost 5 bases and 2 bases, in that order; junction bases with no gene match: 6. Germline CDR1 and CDR2: LNHDA and SQIVND (reference sequence). The DNA for the CDR3 is TGTGCCAGTAGTTCCGGGACAGCGGCTGGAAACACCATATATTTT. It is translated as CASSSGTAAGNTIYF. Full variable domain (outside the CDR3, taken from reference TRBV19 and TRBJ1-3): DGGITQSPKYLFRKEGQNVTLSCEQNLNHDAMYWYRQDPGQGLRLIYYSQIVNDFQKGDIAEGYSVSREKKESFPLTVTSAQKNPTAFYLCASSSGTAAGNTIYFGEGSWLTVV.

The chain links TRBV7-8 to TRBJ2-7; weak D call: TRBD2 (6 bases). The CDR3 length is 15 residues. Germline values: CDR1 SGHVS, CDR2 FQNEAQ. Trimming took off 3 bases at V and 7 bases at J, with 19 bases between the two ends. CDR3 nucleotides: TGTGCCAGCAGCTTCACCCAGGCCCCGGAGGGGGAGCAGTACTTC. Encoded protein: CASSFTQAPEGEQYF.

This clonotype was counted at least ten times. This chain connects TRBV7-8 to TRBJ1-5; the D is unclear. The CDR3 contains 15 residues. V was cut by 1 base and J by 3 bases, with 10 bases left in between. Per germline, CDR1 SGHVS and CDR2 FQNEAQ. The CDR3 coding sequence is TGTGCCAGCAGCTTAGGGACGGTCGCCAATCAGCCCCAGCATTTT. It translates to CASSLGTVANQPQHF.